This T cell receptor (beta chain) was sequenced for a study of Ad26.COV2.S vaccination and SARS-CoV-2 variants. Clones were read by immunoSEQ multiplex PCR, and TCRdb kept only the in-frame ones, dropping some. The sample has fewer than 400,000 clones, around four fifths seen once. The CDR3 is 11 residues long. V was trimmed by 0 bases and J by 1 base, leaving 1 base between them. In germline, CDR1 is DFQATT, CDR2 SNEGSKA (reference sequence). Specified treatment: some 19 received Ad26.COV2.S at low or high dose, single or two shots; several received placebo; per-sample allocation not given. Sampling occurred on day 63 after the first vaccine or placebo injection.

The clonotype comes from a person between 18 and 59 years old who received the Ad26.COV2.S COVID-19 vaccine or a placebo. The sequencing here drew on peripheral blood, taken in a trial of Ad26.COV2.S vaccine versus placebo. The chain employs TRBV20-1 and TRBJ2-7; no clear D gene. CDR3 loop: CSARESYEQYF. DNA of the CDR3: TGCAGTGCTAGAGAGTCCTACGAGCAGTACTTC.